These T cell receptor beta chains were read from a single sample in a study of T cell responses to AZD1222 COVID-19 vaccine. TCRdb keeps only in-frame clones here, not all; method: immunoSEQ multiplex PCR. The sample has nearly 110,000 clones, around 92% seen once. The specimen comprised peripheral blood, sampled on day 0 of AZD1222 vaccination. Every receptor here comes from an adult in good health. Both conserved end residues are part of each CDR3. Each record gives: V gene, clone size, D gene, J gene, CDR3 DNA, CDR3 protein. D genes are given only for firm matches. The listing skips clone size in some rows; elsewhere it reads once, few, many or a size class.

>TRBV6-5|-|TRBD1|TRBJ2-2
TGTGCCAGCAGACCCGGGACAGGGGCGACCGGGGAGCTGTTTTTT
CASRPGTGATGELFF
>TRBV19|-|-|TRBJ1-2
TGTGCCAGTAGTATGTGGGATGGCTACACCTTC
CASSMWDGYTF
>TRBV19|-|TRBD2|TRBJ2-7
TGTGCCAGTAGTATTAGCGGGAGAGGCCCCTACGAGCAGTACTTC
CASSISGRGPYEQYF
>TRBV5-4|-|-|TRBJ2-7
TGTGCCAGCAGCTTGAGGGGCGAGCAGTACTTC
CASSLRGEQYF
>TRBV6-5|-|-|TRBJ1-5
TGTGCCAGCAGAACCATAGGGAGAAATCAGCCCCAGCATTTT
CASRTIGRNQPQHF
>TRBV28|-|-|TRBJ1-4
TGTGCCAGCAGTTTTGTCTCCTGGGGGCATAAAGGTGAAAAACTGTTTTTT
CASSFVSWGHKGEKLFF
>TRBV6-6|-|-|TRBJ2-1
TGTGCCAGCAATTACAACTCCGATGAGCAGTTCTTC
CASNYNSDEQFF
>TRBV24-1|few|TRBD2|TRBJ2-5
TGTGCCACCAGTGATAACAGGGCTAGCGGGAGTGGAGAGACCCAGTACTTC
CATSDNRASGSGETQYF
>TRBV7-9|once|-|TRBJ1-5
TGTGCCAGCACCGAGGGTGAGGGGCAGTATAGCAATCAGCCCCAGCATTTT
CASTEGEGQYSNQPQHF
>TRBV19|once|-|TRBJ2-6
TGTGCCAGTAGTGGCCTTACCATCTCTGGGGCCAACGTCCTGACTTTC
CASSGLTISGANVLTF
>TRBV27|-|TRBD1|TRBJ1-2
TGTGCCAGCAGTTACCTCGGGGACAGGATCTATGGCTACACCTTC
CASSYLGDRIYGYTF
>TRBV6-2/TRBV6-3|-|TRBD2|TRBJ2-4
TGTGCCAGCAGTTACGGCTTCGCGGGAGGGCCGGGTCTCAGCAAAAACATTCAGTACTTC
CASSYGFAGGPGLSKNIQYF
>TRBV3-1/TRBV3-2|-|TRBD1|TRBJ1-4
TGTGCCAGCAGCCAAGAGGGACAGGGGGCGCTTGGGGAAAAACTGTTTTTT
CASSQEGQGALGEKLFF
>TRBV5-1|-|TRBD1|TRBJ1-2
TGCGCCAGCAGCTTGGGTCAACGGGGACAGATGAACTATGGCTACACCTTC
CASSLGQRGQMNYGYTF
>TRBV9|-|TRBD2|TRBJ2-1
TGTGCCAGCAGCGTAGCGGCCCTCGTGGGCGGGGGAGGCTACAATGAGCAGTTCTTC
CASSVAALVGGGGYNEQFF
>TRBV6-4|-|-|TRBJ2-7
TGTGCCAGCACAATCTCCCACGAGCAGTACTTC
CASTISHEQYF
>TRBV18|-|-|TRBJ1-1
TGTGCCAGCTCACCCCAAGCTAACACTGAAGCTTTCTTT
CASSPQANTEAFF
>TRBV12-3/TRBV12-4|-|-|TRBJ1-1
TGTGCCAGCAGTCACCCCCGGTTGAAAGCTTTCTTT
CASSHPRLKAFF
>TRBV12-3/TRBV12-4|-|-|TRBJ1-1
TGTGCCAGCAGTTTAATCCGGGGGACTGAAGCTTTCTTT
CASSLIRGTEAFF
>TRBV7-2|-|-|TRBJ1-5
TGTGCCAGCAGTTACCAGGGGTCGGGCAATCAGCCCCAGCATTTT
CASSYQGSGNQPQHF
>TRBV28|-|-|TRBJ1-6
TGTGCCAGCAGAAGCGGAGGGAGTAATTCACCCCTCCACTTT
CASRSGGSNSPLHF
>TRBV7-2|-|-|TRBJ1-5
TGTGCCAGCAGCTTAGACAGTAGCAATCAGCCCCAGCATTTT
CASSLDSSNQPQHF
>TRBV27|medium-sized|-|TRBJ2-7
TGTGCCAGCAGTCTCCACCCCGAGGGTCCCTACGAGCAGTACTTC
CASSLHPEGPYEQYF
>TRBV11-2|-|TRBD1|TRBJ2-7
TGTGCCAGCAGCTTAGACCTCGGGACAGATCGCTACGAGCAGTACTTC
CASSLDLGTDRYEQYF
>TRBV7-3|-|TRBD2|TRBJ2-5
TGTGCCAGCAGCTTAGCCGGACTAGGAAAAGAGACCCAGTACTTC
CASSLAGLGKETQYF
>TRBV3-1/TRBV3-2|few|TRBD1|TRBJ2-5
TGTGCCAGCAGCCAAGATTTCCAGGGGGCGCTGGAGACCCAGTACTTC
CASSQDFQGALETQYF
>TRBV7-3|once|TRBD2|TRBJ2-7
TGTGCCAGCAGCTTGGCTAGCGGGAGGGCCGACGAGCAGTACTTC
CASSLASGRADEQYF
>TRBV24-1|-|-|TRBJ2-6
TGTGCCACCAGTGACCCTAAACGGTATGGGGCCAACGTCCTGACTTTC
CATSDPKRYGANVLTF
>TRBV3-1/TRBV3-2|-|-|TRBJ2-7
TGTGCCAGCAGCCCATACTCCTACGAGCAGTACTTC
CASSPYSYEQYF
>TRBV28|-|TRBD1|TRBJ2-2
TGTGCCAGCAGTTGGTCTCACTTACCGGGACAGGGAAGGTCCCTAAACACCGGGGAGCTGTTTTTT
CASSWSHLPGQGRSLNTGELFF
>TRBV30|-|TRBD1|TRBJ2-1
TGTGCCTGGATTATCGACAGGGGGTTATACAATGAGCAGTTCTTC
CAWIIDRGLYNEQFF
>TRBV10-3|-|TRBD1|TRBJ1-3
TGTGCCGCGACAGGGGGCCTTAGCTCTGGAAACACCATATATTTT
CAATGGLSSGNTIYF
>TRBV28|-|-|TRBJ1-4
TGTGCCAGCAGTTTATACTCGGGGGCGCATGAAAAACTGTTTTTT
CASSLYSGAHEKLFF
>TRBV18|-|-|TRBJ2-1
TGTGCCAGCTCACCACCGGCAGGGGCTGATGAGCAGTTCTTC
CASSPPAGADEQFF
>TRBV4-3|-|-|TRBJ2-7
TGCGCCAGCAGCCCCGGTCTGGAGCGGCATTCCGAGCAGTACTTC
CASSPGLERHSEQYF
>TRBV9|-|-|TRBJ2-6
TGTGCCAGCAGCGTATCACTCTCGGGAGGGGCCAACGTCCTGACTTTC
CASSVSLSGGANVLTF
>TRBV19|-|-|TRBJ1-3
TGTGCCACCGCCGGGGCAGGAGGAAACACCATATATTTT
CATAGAGGNTIYF
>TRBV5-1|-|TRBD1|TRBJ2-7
TGCGCCAGCAGCTTCTCTGGGACAGGGGCGTACGAGCAGTACTTC
CASSFSGTGAYEQYF
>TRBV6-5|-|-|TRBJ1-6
TGTGCCAGCAGTTACGAGGGGCCCACACCCCTCCACTTT
CASSYEGPTPLHF
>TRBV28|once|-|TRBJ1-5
TGTGCCAGCAGGGACTACAACAATCAGCCCCAGCATTTT
CASRDYNNQPQHF
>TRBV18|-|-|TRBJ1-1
TGTGCCAGCCTGGACGGAATGAACACTGAAGCTTTCTTT
CASLDGMNTEAFF
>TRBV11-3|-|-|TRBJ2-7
TGTGCCAGCACAAAGGGGGCCTACGAGCAGTACTTC
CASTKGAYEQYF
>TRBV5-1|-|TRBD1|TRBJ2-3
TGCGCCAGCAGCACCGGACAGGTCACAGATACGCAGTATTTT
CASSTGQVTDTQYF
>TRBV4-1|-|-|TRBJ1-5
TGCGCCAGCAGCCAAGATACGACAGCTAACAATCAGCCCCAGCATTTT
CASSQDTTANNQPQHF
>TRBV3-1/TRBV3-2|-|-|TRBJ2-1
TGTGCCAGCAGCCTGGACTATTACAATGAGCAGTTCTTC
CASSLDYYNEQFF
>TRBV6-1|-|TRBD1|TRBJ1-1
TGTGCCAGCAGTGAAGCGGACAGGGGCGTGACTGAAGCTTTCTTT
CASSEADRGVTEAFF